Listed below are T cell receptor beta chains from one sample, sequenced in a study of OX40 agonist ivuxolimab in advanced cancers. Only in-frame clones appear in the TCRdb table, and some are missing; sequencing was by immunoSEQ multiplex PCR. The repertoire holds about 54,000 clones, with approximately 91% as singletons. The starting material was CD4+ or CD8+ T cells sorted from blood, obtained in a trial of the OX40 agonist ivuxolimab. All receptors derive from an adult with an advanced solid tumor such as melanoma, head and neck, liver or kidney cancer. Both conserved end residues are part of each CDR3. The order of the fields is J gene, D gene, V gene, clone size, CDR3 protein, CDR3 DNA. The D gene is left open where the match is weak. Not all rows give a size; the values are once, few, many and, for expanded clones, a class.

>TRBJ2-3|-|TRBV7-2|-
CASSLNSFADTQYF
TGTGCCAGCAGCTTAAATTCATTTGCAGATACGCAGTATTTT
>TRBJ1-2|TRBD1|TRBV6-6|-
CASSLTGTGFNGYTF
TGTGCCAGCAGTTTGACCGGGACAGGGTTCAATGGCTACACCTTC
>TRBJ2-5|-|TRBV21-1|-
CASSSGPTSGVGQETQYF
TGTGCCAGCAGCAGCGGGCCTACTAGCGGGGTAGGCCAAGAGACCCAGTACTTC
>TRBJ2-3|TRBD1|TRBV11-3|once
CASSQGQGWSTDTQYF
TGTGCCAGCAGCCAGGGACAGGGTTGGAGCACAGATACGCAGTATTTT
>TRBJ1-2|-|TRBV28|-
CASSFRAVNYGYTF
TGTGCCAGCAGTTTCAGGGCAGTGAACTATGGCTACACCTTC
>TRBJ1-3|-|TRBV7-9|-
CASSLARGDFSGNTIYF
TGTGCCAGCAGCTTAGCTAGGGGGGACTTTTCTGGAAACACCATATATTTT
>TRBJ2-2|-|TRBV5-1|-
CASSLQGSGELFF
TGCGCCAGCAGCTTACAGGGATCCGGGGAGCTGTTTTTT
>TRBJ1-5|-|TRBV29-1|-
CSVLGQGGQPQHF
TGCAGCGTTCTAGGGCAGGGAGGGCAGCCCCAGCATTTT
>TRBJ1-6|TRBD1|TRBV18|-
CASSQEGALYNSPLHF
TGTGCCAGCTCCCAGGAGGGGGCCCTTTATAATTCACCCCTCCACTTT
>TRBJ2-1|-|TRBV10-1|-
CASRLYNEQFF
TGCGCCAGCAGACTCTACAATGAGCAGTTCTTC
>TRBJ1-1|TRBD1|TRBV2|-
CASRWTGLEAFF
TGTGCCAGCAGGTGGACAGGGTTAGAGGCTTTCTTT